The 2 T cell receptor beta chains reported below all come from one sample, sequenced in a study of blood T cell repertoires in COVID-19. TCRdb keeps only in-frame clones here, not all; method: immunoSEQ multiplex PCR. This sample has about 48,000 clones, with 70% to 90% found just once. Sequenced material: peripheral blood. The receptors here all came from a woman aged 55-69 years with acute or convalescent COVID-19.

In this sample, this clone turned up a few times. The chain joins TRBV29-1 to TRBJ2-3; the match to TRBD1 covers 8 bases. The length of the CDR3 is 15 residues. The ends lost 3 bases at V and 1 base at J; junction bases unmatched: 6. The germline V gene has CDR1 SQVTM and CDR2 ANQGSEA. CDR3 DNA sequence: TGCAGCGTTGACGATCAGACAGGGGGCACAGATACGCAGTATTTT. Protein sequence: CSVDDQTGGTDTQYF.

Points on this clone: One end of the junction does not line up with germline, which may come from a read error. This chain connects TRBV6-6 to TRBJ2-5, with D possibly matching TRBD1 (5 bases). CDR1 is MNHNY, CDR2 SVGAGI, per germline (reference sequence). The CDR3 is made up of 16 amino acids. CDR3: CASSNSLGQGQETQYF. The CDR3 region has the DNA TGTGCCAGCAGTAACTCCCTGGGGCAGGGCCAAGAGACCCAGTACTTC.